This T cell receptor beta chain is from a study of hypomethylating agent response in myelodysplastic syndrome. On the study more broadly: Non-responders met neither complete response nor hematologic improvement criteria, which defined response. General observations from the study: Lack of age-matching between healthy donors and MDS patients could bias comparison.

The junction had 2 bases not matched to a gene; V was cut back by 5 bases and J by 1 base. Germline CDR1 SEHNR, CDR2 FQNEAQ (reference sequence). CDR3 length: 14 amino acids. Data came from immunoSEQ multiplex PCR; TCRdb stores just in-frame clones and leaves some out. The data contain a few thousand clones, 81% of them singletons. Note on this clone: Antigen: not known.

The J gene is TRBJ1-1, the V gene TRBV7-9, with 9 bases lining up with TRBD1. Source: bone marrow, taken before or after starting hypomethylating agent treatment for myelodysplastic syndrome (not recorded which). This clonotype was obtained from a human donor with myelodysplastic syndrome. The CDR3 DNA is TGTGCCAGCAGCCCGGACAGGGGGAACACTGAAGCTTTCTTT. Translating gives CASSPDRGNTEAFF.